This T cell receptor beta chain derives from a study of blood T cell repertoires in COVID-19 (dated by TCRdb to 2020 to 2021). Background on the whole study: Samples from collaborators originated in the United States, Italy and Spain and spanned both the acute and convalescent phases of COVID-19. Where HLA class I and class II types were available, the types were taken from metadata supplied by the sample provider, not from assay-based typing. Deeply sampled blood TCRbeta repertoires from subjects exposed to, actively infected with, or recovered from COVID-19 were included in the dataset. The repertoires were released in a freely available public database meant as a resource for research on the immune response to SARS-CoV-2. Samples were obtained from the ongoing ImmuneRACE study (first 160 participants) and from 1,200 or so subjects provided by 6 global collaborators. The prospective study material was composed of cDNA or gDNA derived from T cells, B-cell-depleted T cells, or PBMCs. A de-identified subject ID, COVID-19 status, age in years and sex were almost always included in the sample metadata. Results the study describes overall, beyond this receptor: Clinical and demographic metadata were provided uncurated, with the amount varying by source and participant.

Enrolling through a virtual design, the prospective study's participants ranged in age from roughly 18 to 89 years and lived across some 22 United States geographic areas. In the prospective study, participants were assigned to cohorts based on the clinical history participants reported in a screening survey and a study questionnaire. For ImmuneRACE Cohort 3, a participant was defined as recovered based on two consecutive negative NP/OP PCR tests, clearance by a healthcare professional, or resolution of symptoms. Each participant in the prospective study had whole blood, serum and a nasopharyngeal or oropharyngeal swab collected by mobile phlebotomists. Over a roughly two-month period, participants in the prospective study had the option of providing additional blood draws and questionnaires. Prospective study blood samples were shipped either frozen or at room temperature before DNA extraction.

The immunoSEQ Assay, a bias-controlled multiplex PCR, was used to amplify TCRbeta CDR3 regions from genomic DNA. For the original study's pipeline: The number of nucleated cells in each sample was estimated from the amplification of reference gene primers within the assay. To quantify the absolute abundance of each unique TCRbeta CDR3 rearrangement, sequence reads were collapsed and filtered. For each sample, productive Simpson clonality was calculated by taking the square root of Simpson's diversity index across productive rearrangements. TCRdb took this table from immuneACCESS and kept in-frame rearrangements with V and J called. Such tables lack part of the clones; where checked against another copy, unresolved V genes explain under half of the gap, and the rest is unexplained. The V and J calls and clone size were taken over from that table, and D and trimming were inferred from the DNA. The sample table shows 280,000 or so clones, and less than 85% are seen once. The ten most abundant clones make up 2% to 3% of the sample.

According to the germline V gene, CDR1 reads MGHDK and CDR2 reads SYGVNS. Deletion took 6 bases off V and 4 bases off J, with a span of 24 bases between the germline ends. The CDR3 runs 17 residues from the cysteine to the phenylalanine. The read is trimmed to its CDR3 DNA, 51 bases read in frame from base 1. This clone showed up just a few times. Which antigen it targets is not known. Nothing much larger sits one base from this clone, and base qualities are not available. Sequenced sample: PBMCs or T cells enriched from blood (not recorded which). This sequence originates from a woman between 50 and 59 years old who had recovered from COVID-19. The chain is assembled from TRBV25-1 and TRBJ1-1, with a weak D call of TRBD1 (6 bases match). The DNA reads TGTGCCAGCAGGGGGCTCTCCCTCAGGGGCCTGGGCACTGAAGCTTTCTTT. Its protein reads: CASRGLSLRGLGTEAFF.